The 20 T cell receptor beta chains below all came from one sample that was sequenced in a study of blood T cells in healthy people across ages. Alongside a J-beta primer mix, a sample-barcoded 5' primer served in a second PCR lasting roughly 7 to 11 cycles. TCRdb analysed the 5' RACE reads with MiXCR anew, one entry per CDR3 protein. The sample yields 800,000 to 1,000,000 distinct CDR3 sequences, roughly 43% seen once. Sequencing used blood. These receptors all stem from a man younger than 45 in good health.

The chain uses TRBV5-1 and TRBJ2-4; 7 bases align to TRBD1. V dropped 4 bases and J dropped 8; count of bases not matched to a gene: 6. Germline lookup yields CDR1 SGHRS and CDR2 YFSETQ. The CDR3 extends over 13 amino acids. CDR3 nucleotide sequence: TGCGCCAGCAGCCAGGACAGGCGGGACATTCAGTACTTC. Protein product: CASSQDRRDIQYF.

Points on this clonotype: A much bigger clone sits one base away, suggesting this may be a read error. The chain has TRBV3-1 and TRBJ2-7, with D tentatively TRBD1 (6 bases). Germline V CDR1 and CDR2: LGHDT, YNNKEL (reference sequence). This CDR3 region has 15 residues. Trimming pared 0 bases from V and 3 bases from J, leaving 12 bases between. CDR3: CASSQDSQGLYEQYF. CDR3 sequence (DNA): TGTGCCAGCAGCCAAGATTCGCAGGGGCTCTACGAGCAGTACTTC.

This chain joins TRBV14 and TRBJ2-5; D call uncertain. There are 14 residues in the CDR3. Germline CDR1 and CDR2: SGHDN and FVKESK. The V end lost 0 bases, the J end lost 5 bases, and 10 bases lay between the germline ends. The CDR3 reads CASSQDLGYETQYF. The CDR3 DNA reads TGTGCCAGCAGCCAAGATCTGGGGTATGAGACCCAGTACTTC.

The rearrangement uses TRBV9 and TRBJ2-5; 7 bases align to TRBD2. Germline values: CDR1 SGDLS, CDR2 YYNGEE. The CDR3 has 15 amino acids. J was trimmed by 5 bases and V by 0 bases; bases with no gene match: 7. The CDR3, as DNA: TGTGCCAGCAGCGTAGAGGGGAGGGGTCTGGAGACCCAGTACTTC. It translates to CASSVEGRGLETQYF.

CDR3 DNA: TGTGCCAGCAGCTTAATGGCGACAGGGTCCTACGAGCAGTACTTC. This gives the protein CASSLMATGSYEQYF. The genes are TRBV7-3 and TRBJ2-7; 7 nucleotides match TRBD1. The CDR3 loop spans 15 amino acids. From germline, CDR1 is SGHTA and CDR2 FQGTGA. The V and J ends lost 1 base and 1 base, in that order; junction bases with no gene match: 4.

The chain has TRBV12-3 or TRBV12-4 and TRBJ2-3; perhaps TRBD2 as D (7 bases). Trimming cost V 5 bases and J 2 bases, with 20 bases left between them. The CDR3 sequence is 17 residues long. CDR3 sequence reads: CASSPQGGGGITDTQYF. CDR3 nucleotides: TGTGCCAGCAGTCCACAGGGCGGCGGGGGCATCACAGATACGCAGTATTTT.

The rearrangement links TRBV20-1 to TRBJ2-1; 8 bases line up with TRBD2. Per the germline V gene, CDR1 is DFQATT and CDR2 is SNEGSKA (reference sequence). V lost 3 bases to trimming and J lost 5 bases; unmatched junction nucleotides: 6. This CDR3 is built from 14 residues. The CDR3, as DNA: TGCAGTGCTAGTCCGGGGGGGCCTAACAATGAGCAGTTCTTC. This codes for CSASPGGPNNEQFF.

This clonotype was seen many times. The rearrangement joins TRBV6-5 to TRBJ2-7, with 9 bases lining up with TRBD1. Germline CDR1 MNHEY, CDR2 SVGAGI. The CDR3 length is 14 residues. J was trimmed by 7 bases and V by 8 bases; bases with no gene match: 12. The CDR3 region is CASVAGTGPKEQYF. DNA of the CDR3: TGTGCCAGCGTCGCCGGGACAGGGCCTAAGGAGCAGTACTTC.

This clonotype was seen ten or more times. The chain carries TRBV11-3 and TRBJ2-7; maybe TRBD1 (6 bases). Per the germline V gene, CDR1 is SGHNT and CDR2 is YENEEA. With 5 bases removed from V and 3 bases from J, the gap between germline ends came to 14 bases. CDR3 length: 14 amino acids. The CDR3: CASSPSGQHYEQYF. CDR3 DNA: TGTGCCAGCAGCCCGAGCGGACAGCACTACGAGCAGTACTTC.

J is TRBJ1-6 and V is TRBV10-3; possible D gene TRBD1, 6 bases. The V and J ends lost 6 bases and 8 bases respectively, with 14 bases between them. Looked up from germline, CDR1 is ENHRY and CDR2 is SYGVKD. This CDR3 is 14 amino acids long. The CDR3 reads CAISPRDIDSPLHF. CDR3 bases: TGTGCCATCAGCCCCCGGGACATCGATTCACCCCTCCACTTT.

The CDR3 loop reads CAINGRGSNTEAFF. CDR3 nucleotide sequence: TGTGCCATCAATGGTAGGGGTAGCAACACTGAAGCTTTCTTT. This rearrangement joins TRBV10-3 to TRBJ1-1; TRBD1 is a possible D gene (5 bases). The V and J ends lost 7 bases and 2 bases respectively, with 14 bases between them. This CDR3 has 14 residues. Germline V gene data show CDR1 as ENHRY and CDR2 as SYGVKD.

This clonotype was counted between two and nine times. The chain joins TRBV5-5 to TRBJ2-1; D unresolved. Trimming cost V 0 bases and J 0 bases, with 7 bases left between them. The CDR3 covers 15 residues. Germline loops: CDR1 SGHKS, CDR2 YYEKEE (reference sequence). CDR3 sequence (DNA): TGTGCCAGCAGCTTGGAGATGAGCTCCTACAATGAGCAGTTCTTC. Translation: CASSLEMSSYNEQFF.

The table lists this clonotype with a few counts. J is TRBJ2-7 and V is TRBV2, with D uncertain. Germline-derived CDR1 and CDR2 are SNHLY and FYNNEI. This CDR3 is 12 amino acids long. Deletions cut 7 bases from V and 4 bases from J, with 11 bases between. In nucleotides, the CDR3 is TGTGCCAGCACCAGTCTAGGATACGAGCAGTACTTC. It codes for CASTSLGYEQYF.

Turning to this clonotype: It may be a read error: a sequence one base away is much more abundant. This chain connects TRBV6-2 or TRBV6-3 to TRBJ2-7; a possible D gene is TRBD2 (5 bases). V was cut by 2 bases and J by 2 bases, with 7 bases left in between. The CDR3 extends over 13 amino acids. The germline V gene has CDR1 MNHEY and CDR2 SVGEGT. The CDR3 nucleotides are TGTGCCAGCAGTTACGCGGGCACCTACGAGCAGTACTTC. Its protein is CASSYAGTYEQYF.

This clonotype was seen just once. The chain joins TRBV15 to TRBJ2-6; tentatively, D is TRBD1 (6 bases). Trimming removed 3 bases at V and 1 base at J, with 13 bases between. The CDR3 has 17 amino acids. Per the germline V gene, CDR1 is LNHNV and CDR2 is YYDKDF (reference sequence). CDR3 region: CATSSYTTGSGANVLTF. The CDR3 DNA is TGTGCCACCAGCAGCTATACGACAGGATCTGGGGCCAACGTCCTGACTTTC.

This clonotype has just a few counts. This sequence joins TRBV7-2 and TRBJ2-7, with 8 bases lining up with TRBD1. The junction had 7 bases not matched to a gene; V was cut back by 7 bases and J by 2 bases. The CDR3 has 14 amino acids. CDR1 is SGHTA, CDR2 FQGNSA, per germline. CDR3 in amino acids: CASNKGQGPYEQYF. Written as DNA, the CDR3 is TGTGCCAGCAACAAAGGACAGGGTCCCTACGAGCAGTACTTC.

About this clonotype itself: A clone one base away is much larger, so this may be a read error. The V call is TRBV14, the J call TRBJ1-2; maybe TRBD1 (5 bases). V lost 0 bases and J 6 bases, leaving 8 bases between the germline ends. The length of the CDR3 is 13 residues. Germline V gives CDR1 SGHDN, CDR2 FVKESK. CDR3 amino acids: CASSQELGDGYTF. CDR3 nucleotide sequence: TGTGCCAGCAGCCAAGAACTGGGGGATGGCTACACCTTC.

This clonotype was seen repeatedly, ten times or more. The chain couples TRBV24-1 to TRBJ2-3, with D unresolved. V lost 7 bases and J 0 bases, leaving 16 bases between the germline ends. The CDR3 is 16 residues long. CDR1 is KGHDR and CDR2 is SFDVKD in the germline V gene. Here the CDR3 DNA reads TGTGCCACCAGCCCTGGGGAAGGGCGAAGCACAGATACGCAGTATTTT. It is translated as CATSPGEGRSTDTQYF.

This clonotype was observed once. The V gene is TRBV2, the J gene TRBJ2-5; the D gene is possibly TRBD1 (5 bases). Germline values: CDR1 SNHLY, CDR2 FYNNEI. V was pared by 5 bases and J by 4 bases, with 11 bases between. The CDR3 contains 13 residues. CDR3: CASSRGLRETQYF. Here the CDR3 DNA reads TGTGCCAGCAGTAGGGGCTTAAGAGAGACCCAGTACTTC.

The rearrangement joins TRBV11-1 to TRBJ2-2, with no clear D. The CDR3 runs to 13 residues. The germline gives CDR1 SGHAT, CDR2 FQDESV (reference sequence). With 5 bases removed from V and 9 bases from J, the gap between germline ends came to 13 bases. The CDR3 DNA sequence: TGTGCCAGCAGCGTGATGGGTTGGCGGGAGCTGTTTTTT. Its translation: CASSVMGWRELFF.